This T cell receptor beta chain was captured in a study of cytomegalovirus exposure and HLA in healthy donors. Germline CDR1 and CDR2: DFQATT and SNEGSKA (reference sequence). Trimming removed 3 bases from V and 3 bases from J, with 4 bases in between. This CDR3 is built from 11 residues. A multiplex PCR was run with 60 Vbeta primers and 13 Jbeta primers. The assay was immunoSEQ multiplex PCR, and TCRdb's table has in-frame clones only and misses some. This table holds under 150,000 clones, 81% found once. The specimen sequenced was PBMCs. This sequence was found in a woman in her forties in good health and CMV-seropositive. The J gene is TRBJ2-3, the V gene TRBV20-1; D gene uncertain. CDR3 bases: TGCAGTGCTAGCGAGACAGATACGCAGTATTTT. Residues: CSASETDTQYF.